The clone carrying this T cell receptor (beta chain) turned up a few times. Its antigen is not known. V shed 4 bases, J shed 2 bases, and the junction held 23 bases outside the gene matches. Germline V gene data show CDR1 as SGHRS and CDR2 as YFSETQ. CDR3 length: 21 amino acids. By quantitative 5'-RACE with molecular barcodes, the TCR beta libraries were made. TCRdb passed the 5' RACE reads through MiXCR, listing each CDR3 protein once. The data hold 670,000 or so distinct CDR3 sequences, with over 15% observed a single time. These data originate in a study of CD8 T cells in ankylosing spondylitis. Broader study findings: Blood of patients with ankylosing spondylitis appeared to be characterized by a TCR beta motif of about eight highly homologous variants. The clones that were linked to disease were reported to be significantly enriched in matched synovial fluid samples from ankylosing spondylitis patients. Clones linked to the disease showed a CD8+ phenotype. They occurred at relatively low frequencies in peripheral blood.

This chain uses TRBV5-1 with TRBJ2-1; 8 nucleotides match TRBD2. This clonotype originated in a male donor with ankylosing spondylitis. Sequenced material: blood, either unsorted or a sorted T cell fraction (not recorded which). CDR3 DNA sequence: TGCGCCAGCAGCCTCCGCCTGGGAGCGGGAGATTACAAATTTCCCTACAATGAGCAGTTCTTC. This encodes CASSLRLGAGDYKFPYNEQFF.